Described below is a single TCR beta chain sequence and its context. Its antigen is not identified. V dropped 5 bases and J dropped 11 bases, with 14 bases sitting between them. The CDR3 length is 11 residues. Germline CDR1 DFQATT, CDR2 SNEGSKA (reference sequence). This record belongs to a study of cytomegalovirus exposure and HLA in healthy donors. Points from the study as a whole: In a later analysis, HLA-C alleles had the fewest associated TCRs, DRB1 alleles the most. Owing to their indistinguishability, certain V segments, notably TRBV6-2 and TRBV6-3, were excluded. Follow-up analysis later connected one missense variant in DCLRE1C with trimming of TCR beta V- and J-genes.

PCR primers comprised 60 Vbeta and 13 Jbeta primers. Method: immunoSEQ multiplex PCR; TCRdb's copy keeps in-frame clones and lacks some. Of about 190,000 clones in the sample, approximately 79% are singletons; the top ten hold 1.5% to 2%. This chain joins TRBV20-1 and TRBJ2-3; the D gene is possibly TRBD2 (5 bases). The source is a woman between 18 and 29 years old in good health and CMV-seronegative. Sequencing was performed on PBMCs. This CDR3 is CSADGEAGQYF. The CDR3 DNA reads as TGCAGTGCTGACGGAGAGGCGGGGCAGTATTTT.